Presented here are 28 T cell receptor beta chains from one specimen sequenced in a study of T cell repertoires in cytomegalovirus infection. One entry per CDR3 protein results from TCRdb running MiXCR on the reads. The sample yields 150,000 to 200,000 distinct CDR3 sequences, about 18% seen once. Sequencing was done on a sample of CD8+ T cells from PBMCs. These receptors were obtained from a human donor in good health (CMV status not recorded). Some clones in this sample may be carry-over from other donors' samples.

The sample holds a few counts of this clonotype. The chain uses TRBV7-9 and TRBJ1-1, with D tentatively TRBD1 (5 bases). V was shortened by 4 bases and J by 0 bases, with 6 bases between the two germline ends. This CDR3 has 13 residues. Germline CDR1 is SEHNR and CDR2 is FQNEAQ (reference sequence). The CDR3 nucleotides read TGTGCCAGCAGCTGGGGGATGAACACTGAAGCTTTCTTT. It specifies CASSWGMNTEAFF.

This chain uses TRBV7-9 with TRBJ2-1, with D possibly being TRBD1 (6 bases). V lost 5 bases to trimming and J lost 5 bases, with 16 bases between them. The CDR3 covers 15 residues. Germline-derived CDR1 and CDR2 are SEHNR and FQNEAQ (reference sequence). In nucleotides, the CDR3 is TGTGCCAGCAGCCATCAAGCAGGGGTGGACAATGAGCAGTTCTTC. This sequence encodes CASSHQAGVDNEQFF.

The V call is TRBV6-2 or TRBV6-3, the J call TRBJ2-6; D is undetermined. V lost 6 bases and J lost 3, with 9 bases in between. The CDR3 length is 14 residues. Germline lookup yields CDR1 MNHEY and CDR2 SVGEGT. In nucleotides, the CDR3 is TGTGCCAGCAGGGCTTTGAGTGGGGCCAACGTCCTGACTTTC. Protein product: CASRALSGANVLTF.

This clonotype was detected a few times. The V call is TRBV4-1, the J call TRBJ1-1; 9 nucleotides line up with TRBD1. CDR3 length equals 17 residues. J lost 0 bases, V lost 2 bases, and 7 bases had no gene match. The V gene's germline CDR1 is MGHRA and CDR2 YSYEKL. The CDR3, as DNA: TGCGCCAGCAGCCAACCGGGACAGGGAATCATGAACACTGAAGCTTTCTTT. Its protein product is CASSQPGQGIMNTEAFF.

This clonotype was picked up many times. The V gene is TRBV7-9, the J gene TRBJ2-7; D not resolved. Trimming stripped 2 bases from V and 5 bases from J, with 19 bases between. The CDR3 covers 16 residues. Germline V gives CDR1 SEHNR, CDR2 FQNEAQ (reference sequence). In nucleotides, the CDR3 is TGTGCCAGCAGCTTAATTGGCGTTGGTAGCTCAAACGAGCAGTACTTC. This translates into CASSLIGVGSSNEQYF.

This clonotype was counted a single time. The genes are TRBV29-1 and TRBJ1-5; TRBD1 might be the D (6 bases). Trimming stripped 2 bases from V and 6 bases from J, with 11 bases between. Germline assignment: CDR1 SQVTM and CDR2 ANQGSEA. The CDR3 length is 13 residues. The DNA for the CDR3 is TGCAGCGTTGAATCGGGAGGGGGTCAGCCCCAGCATTTT. Translation: CSVESGGGQPQHF.

There are many counts of this clonotype. The rearrangement uses TRBV3-1 and TRBJ2-7, with D unclear. The CDR3 runs to 12 residues. Germline assignment: CDR1 LGHDT and CDR2 YNNKEL (reference sequence). The ends were cut back, 7 bases at V and 0 bases at J, with 7 bases in the middle. The CDR3 loop reads CASTSSSYEQYF. Written as DNA, the CDR3 is TGTGCCAGCACAAGCAGCTCCTACGAGCAGTACTTC.

V is TRBV4-3 and J is TRBJ1-5, with 7 bases fitting TRBD1. The CDR3 has 16 residues. Germline loops: CDR1 LGHNA, CDR2 YSLEER. With 1 base clipped from V and 6 bases from J, the junction kept 9 bases outside the gene matches. The CDR3: CASSQVVDRVSQPQHF. The CDR3 nucleotides are TGCGCCAGCAGCCAAGTAGTCGACAGGGTGAGTCAGCCCCAGCATTTT.

This clonotype was detected a few times. As DNA, the CDR3 is TGTGCCAGTAGCCCCTGGACAGGGCCGGATCAGCCCCAGCATTTT. Protein: CASSPWTGPDQPQHF. This chain connects TRBV19 to TRBJ1-5; TRBD1 agrees at 8 bases. Trimming removed 6 bases from V and 5 bases from J; junction bases left unmatched: 9. Germline assignment: CDR1 LNHDA and CDR2 SQIVND (reference sequence). The CDR3 is 15 residues long.

In nucleotides, the CDR3 is TGCAGTGCTAGGACTAGCCCGACCCAAGAGACCCAGTACTTC. It translates to CSARTSPTQETQYF. This chain connects TRBV20-1 to TRBJ2-5, with 7 positions matching TRBD2. CDR3 length: 14 residues. With V trimmed by 3 bases and J by 1 base, 5 bases remained unmatched. Germline lookup yields CDR1 DFQATT and CDR2 SNEGSKA (reference sequence).

The chain has TRBV6-1 and TRBJ2-1, with TRBD1 as a possible D gene (5 bases). Trimming stripped 5 bases from V and 5 bases from J, with 13 bases between. This CDR3 comprises 14 residues. The V gene's germline CDR1 is MNHNS and CDR2 SASEGT. The CDR3 DNA reads as TGTGCCAGCAGTTGGGGCCTGGCGGACAATGAGCAGTTCTTC. This encodes CASSWGLADNEQFF.

The V and J genes are TRBV9 and TRBJ2-1; 7 bases are a match to TRBD1. The CDR3 contains 16 residues. The trim removed 4 bases at V and 3 bases at J, leaving 10 bases unmatched. Germline CDR1 SGDLS, CDR2 YYNGEE. The CDR3 region is CASSPTGTVDYNEQFF. Here the CDR3 DNA reads TGTGCCAGCAGCCCAACCGGGACAGTGGACTACAATGAGCAGTTCTTC.

In its sample, this clonotype was seen a few times. The V gene is TRBV7-6, the J gene TRBJ2-7, with D maybe TRBD1 (6 bases). V shed 5 bases and J shed 3 bases, with 17 bases lying between them. In germline, CDR1 is SGHVS, CDR2 FNYEAQ. This CDR3 spans 15 amino acids. In DNA, the CDR3 is TGTGCCAGCAGCAATCCTCTAAAGGGGGACTACGAGCAGTACTTC. Amino acids: CASSNPLKGDYEQYF.

The table lists this clonotype with a few counts. V and J are TRBV19 and TRBJ1-6; 7 bases agree with TRBD1. Germline assignment: CDR1 LNHDA and CDR2 SQIVND (reference sequence). The CDR3 loop spans 18 amino acids. V gave up 5 bases and J gave up 10 bases; unmatched junction bases: 20. The CDR3 DNA sequence: TGTGCCAGTAGTCCCGACAGGGCCGCTTCGTGGGCGAGATCACCCCTCCACTTT. Its protein is CASSPDRAASWARSPLHF. Full variable domain (missing parts from reference TRBV19 and TRBJ1-6): DGGITQSPKYLFRKEGQNVTLSCEQNLNHDAMYWYRQDPGQGLRLIYYSQIVNDFQKGDIAEGYSVSREKKESFPLTVTSAQKNPTAFYLCASSPDRAASWARSPLHFGNGTRLTVT.

This clonotype was detected only once. The junction departs from the called germline gene at one end, perhaps through a read error. The CDR3 loop is CDSSSHTDTQYF. CDR3 bases: TGTGACAGCAGTTCCCACACAGATACGCAGTATTTT. The V and J genes are TRBV6-2 or TRBV6-3 and TRBJ2-3; D remains ambiguous. The germline V gene encodes CDR1 MNHEY and CDR2 SVGEGT. CDR3 length: 12 residues.

The V call is TRBV20-1, the J call TRBJ1-2; maybe TRBD1 (6 bases). CDR1 is DFQATT, CDR2 SNEGSKA, per germline (reference sequence). The CDR3 loop spans 15 amino acids. V was pared by 6 bases and J by 4 bases, with 21 bases between. CDR3 residues: CSAPGAGAFPYGYTF. CDR3 DNA sequence: TGCAGTGCCCCGGGGGCAGGGGCATTCCCCTATGGCTACACCTTC.

The genes are TRBV28 and TRBJ1-1; 7 bases match TRBD1. The CDR3 extends over 15 amino acids. Trimming at V came to 3 bases and at J to 0 bases, leaving 4 bases not matched to a gene. CDR1 and CDR2 (germline): MDHEN, SYDVKM. The CDR3 region is CASSFRDSLNTEAFF. In DNA form, the CDR3 reads TGTGCCAGCAGTTTTCGGGACAGTCTGAACACTGAAGCTTTCTTT.

This clonotype appeared a few times. The chain recombines TRBV5-4 with TRBJ2-7, with D unresolved. The CDR3 loop spans 12 amino acids. Per germline, CDR1 SGHNT and CDR2 YYREEE (reference sequence). Trimming pared 2 bases from V and 5 bases from J, leaving 8 bases between. The chain's CDR3 is CASSLSVNEQYF. CDR3 DNA: TGTGCCAGCAGCTTAAGCGTCAACGAGCAGTACTTC.

In this sample, this clonotype turned up a few times. The V gene is TRBV9, the J gene TRBJ1-1; D is possibly TRBD1 (5 bases). There are 15 residues in the CDR3. Between the trimmed V and J ends, which lost 2 bases and 0 bases, there was a span of 11 bases. Per germline, CDR1 SGDLS and CDR2 YYNGEE. CDR3 DNA: TGTGCCAGCAGCGTGGGGACCGGGATGAACACTGAAGCTTTCTTT. It translates to CASSVGTGMNTEAFF.

The chain links TRBV29-1 to TRBJ2-3; tentative D call: TRBD1 (6 bases). The CDR3 extends over 14 amino acids. Germline CDR1 reads SQVTM; CDR2 reads ANQGSEA. V was pared by 6 bases and J by 0 bases, with 13 bases between. The CDR3 bases are TGCAGCGTGGCCGGGACAACCAGCACAGATACGCAGTATTTT. Protein sequence: CSVAGTTSTDTQYF.

This clonotype was seen repeatedly, ten times or more. The gene calls are TRBV11-1 and TRBJ2-1; TRBD1 or TRBD2 may be the D gene (5 bases each). The CDR3 contains 17 residues. CDR1 and CDR2 from the germline V gene are SGHAT and FQDESV (reference sequence). Trimming took off 2 bases at V and 7 bases at J, with 21 bases between the two ends. The CDR3 nucleotides read TGTGCCAGCAGCTTAACAGGAGGTCACACCCCAACAAATGAGCAGTTCTTC. This encodes CASSLTGGHTPTNEQFF.

V is TRBV20-1 and J is TRBJ2-1, with 7 bases matching TRBD2. The CDR3 is 15 amino acids. Germline V gene lookup returns CDR1 DFQATT and CDR2 SNEGSKA (reference sequence). The V segment lost 5 bases and the J segment 0 bases; nucleotides outside the gene matches: 7. CDR3 sequence (DNA): TGCAGTGCTTACCCTAGCGGCAGCTCCTACAATGAGCAGTTCTTC. Its protein product is CSAYPSGSSYNEQFF.

This clonotype was observed a few times. The CDR3 reads CATRPGQGNPDTQYF. The DNA for the CDR3 is TGTGCCACCCGTCCGGGACAGGGGAACCCAGATACGCAGTATTTT. The rearrangement uses TRBV10-3 and TRBJ2-3; 10 bases align to TRBD1. Germline V gene lookup returns CDR1 ENHRY and CDR2 SYGVKD. The V segment lost 10 bases and the J segment 4 bases; nucleotides outside the gene matches: 11. This CDR3 spans 15 amino acids.

The chain couples TRBV4-3 to TRBJ1-4; D not resolved. The V gene lost 1 base and the J gene lost 3 bases, with 18 bases spanning the gap. The CDR3 has 18 residues. Germline V gene sequence: CDR1 LGHNA, CDR2 YSLEER. CDR3 DNA: TGCGCCAGCAGCCAAGCTCTGGGCGTTAGATTTGCTAATGAAAAACTGTTTTTT. It translates to CASSQALGVRFANEKLFF.

CDR3 in amino acids: CATSRDVQGLPAYEQYF. The CDR3 DNA reads TGTGCCACCAGCAGAGATGTCCAGGGTTTACCGGCCTACGAGCAGTACTTC. This chain connects TRBV15 to TRBJ2-7; tentative D call: TRBD1 (5 bases). Between the trimmed V and J ends, which lost 0 bases and 2 bases, there was a span of 17 bases. The CDR3 sequence is 17 residues long. Germline-derived CDR1 and CDR2 are LNHNV and YYDKDF (reference sequence).

There are a few counts of this clonotype. Written as DNA, the CDR3 is TGTGCCAGCAGCTCGGCCGGGACGGCCTACAATGAGCAGTTCTTC. This gives the protein CASSSAGTAYNEQFF. The V call is TRBV7-2, the J call TRBJ2-1; D may correspond to TRBD1 or TRBD2 (5 bases each). Germline CDR1 is SGHTA and CDR2 is FQGNSA. CDR3 size: 15 residues. V gave up 4 bases and J gave up 2 bases, with 12 bases separating them.

This clonotype was counted only a few times. V usage is TRBV14 and J usage is TRBJ2-1; no reliable D call. V was pared by 7 bases and J by 4 bases, with 11 bases between. The CDR3 totals 13 residues. Germline V gene sequence: CDR1 SGHDN, CDR2 FVKESK. The CDR3 sequence: CASTPWGYNEQFF. As DNA, the CDR3 is TGTGCCAGCACGCCGTGGGGTTACAATGAGCAGTTCTTC.

The rearrangement joins TRBV7-9 to TRBJ1-5; no clear D gene. Trimming left V 4 bases short and J 2 bases short, with 12 bases between. Germline values: CDR1 SEHNR, CDR2 FQNEAQ (reference sequence). The length of the CDR3 is 15 residues. The CDR3 coding sequence is TGTGCCAGCAGCTCGGACGGGGATCGCAATCAGCCCCAGCATTTT. Its translation: CASSSDGDRNQPQHF.